This T cell receptor beta chain derives from a study of cytomegalovirus exposure and HLA in healthy donors (dated by TCRdb to 2017 to 2019). Notes on the research overall: An earlier analysis of roughly 610 of the donors reported 276 Gb of sequence data and some 110 million unique TCR beta sequences obtained from about 170 million T cells. Rather than using new phenotypic data, the later analysis identified candidate immune exposures from TCR beta sequences and from how often those sequences occurred across donors. In a later genetic analysis, genome-wide SNP genotypes for about 65% of the roughly 700 donors were used, and that subset was treated as a discovery cohort. To predict cytomegalovirus infection status, the study brought together high-throughput TCR immunosequencing, statistical association of individual TCRs with disease status, and machine learning. All discovery cohort repertoires had been generated using a single sequencing platform. Typing coverage varied by locus: about 620-630 donors for A, B, C, DRB1 and DQB1; some 520 for DQA1; approximately 610 for DPA1; 450 to 480 for DPB1. On average, 235,054 unique TCR beta nucleotide sequences were sequenced per donor among 398 genotyped donors of the cohort, with roughly 18% of those sequences being non-productive. An earlier analysis of roughly 600 of the donors used high-throughput TCR beta sequencing to judge whether each TCR beta V gene segment behaved as functional or pseudogenic. An early release that covered around 590 HLA-typed donors contained approximately 300 gigabases of sequencing data and roughly 84 million unique TCR sequences. In a later analysis, previously published TCR beta repertoires from 600 to 850 donors were re-analyzed and high-resolution HLA genotyping was added so that TCR occurrence patterns could be studied. Donor age, sex, ethnicity and CMV serostatus were compiled together with the repertoire data. The study profiled the T cell repertoires of hundreds of subjects by immunosequencing and related them to cytomegalovirus serostatus. HLA typing included class I and class II loci at four-digit resolution. About 5 DR-DQ haplotypes were handled as single units for association and clustering, since linkage in the cohort was strong. The aim of the study was to test whether cataloging public T cell receptors could identify signatures of past pathogen exposure. The genetic ancestry cluster associated with self-reported Caucasian donors included over 80% of the roughly 390 genotyped donors. Besides the first cohort of some 670 subjects, a separate validation cohort made up of 120 different subjects was used.

The protocol used for the library was the immunoSEQ multiplex PCR assay. The multiplex PCR relied on a mix of 60 forward primers for TCR Vbeta segments and 13 reverse primers for TCR Jbeta segments. The CDR3 region of rearranged TCR beta genes was amplified from genomic DNA by a multiplex PCR assay. The Illumina HiSeq System was used to sequence the amplified TCR beta libraries as 87-base-pair reads. Per the source publication's procedure: A later analysis counted about 80 million unique TCR beta chains across the 666 repertoires, and roughly 9.9 million of these chains were shared by at least two donors. Raw reads were error-corrected and collapsed into unique sequences by a nearest-neighbor algorithm in which closely related sequences were merged to remove PCR and sequencing errors. Alignment of CDR3 sequences to IMGT reference sequences was used to assign V, D and J gene segments. Each retained sequence needed at least a six-nucleotide match to both a V gene segment and a J gene segment. A rearrangement was called productive if the CDR3 had no stop codons and remained in frame with V and J, and every other rearrangement was called non-productive. CDR3 was defined by IMGT convention, running from the second conserved V-encoded cysteine to the conserved J-encoded phenylalanine. In an earlier analysis of around 600 of the donors, sequences lacking an unambiguous match to a single V gene segment were excluded. An earlier analysis of over 450 of the donors classified V segments as functional when productive rearrangements were above 56.7% and as segregating when the standard deviation between donors was above 5%. To diagnose cytomegalovirus status from the catalog of TCR beta chain sequences, a statistical classification framework was built. V and J gene assignment, in a later analysis, came from comparing TCR nucleotide sequences with IMGT/GENE-DB human TR gene sequences. Using the TCRdist pipeline, a later analysis assigned CDR3 sequences along with most-parsimonious VDJ recombination scenarios. In a later analysis, every TCR beta chain was defined by the combination of its CDR3 amino acid sequence and its V-gene family, and reads without a unique V-gene family were dropped. As a way to deal with suspected cross-contamination and a sequencing artifact, a later analysis dropped hundreds of nucleotide sequences that were highly shared and had low generation probability. For each public chain, a later analysis derived a clonal expansion index from normalized ranks of inferred template counts within each repertoire. In a later analysis, generation probabilities were computed with a VDJ recombination model fitted to out-of-frame rearrangements, and the resulting probabilities were checked against IGoR. In a later analysis, TCR-TCR, TCR-HLA and TCR-CMV co-occurrence was scored with hypergeometric tests, and a repertoire-size bias correction was applied to TCR pairs. In a later analysis, false discovery rates were estimated by permuting HLA or CMV assignments 20 times. In a later analysis, co-occurring TCRs were grouped with DBSCAN, and TCRdist sequence similarity was added when clustering was performed within HLA-allele-positive subsets. Repertoires with fewer than 30,000 or more than 120,000 public chains, plus five repertoires with anomalous nucleotide sharing, were excluded from co-occurrence clustering. Held by TCRdb, this immuneACCESS table contains in-frame sequences only and omits some clones. Under half of the omission traces to an unresolved V gene where checked; the cause of the rest is unknown. V and J calls and clone size are copied from that table; D and trimming were computed from the DNA. In this sample the table shows over 100,000 clones, almost 80% of which occur a single time. The leading ten clones occupy approximately 1.5% of the sample.

Results the study describes overall, beyond this receptor: Most TCR sequences were observed very rarely across donors, whereas some public TCRs were present in many individuals. In a later genetic analysis, fewer N-insertions in productive TCRs were reported among donors in an Asian-associated ancestry cluster than the roughly 700-donor mean. The earlier analysis of some 540 of the donors excluded over 15 rarely observed V segments, including chromosome 9 orphons, because counts were too low. At a false discovery rate of 0.05, a later analysis linked approximately 18,000 TCR beta sequences to specific HLA alleles. CMV serostatus was the only immune exposure information available for the cohort. A later genetic analysis associated a missense DCLRE1C variant with V-gene and J-gene trimming of TCR beta chains, and an independent cohort replicated the association. The classifier was reported to diagnose cytomegalovirus status with high specificity and sensitivity in both the original cohort and the validation cohort. A later analysis found that TCR association rates varied across HLA loci, with DRB1 alleles showing the most associated TCRs and HLA-C alleles the fewest. A cluster of highly shared sequence variants was judged likely to represent a technical artifact of the sequencing pipeline. The presence/absence analyses assumed that sequencing depth was roughly uniform across donors, and that assumption may not be true. According to a later analysis, most CMV-associated TCR beta chains appeared to be HLA-restricted, and the HLA associations seemed to be driven largely by CMV exposure. Linkage disequilibrium might explain the correlated functional status among segregating V segments, but an unknown experimental factor could not be excluded. According to the authors, the approach could potentially be generalized to other disease states and immunological phenotypes. Compared with equally common non-associated chains, HLA-associated TCR beta chains in a later analysis were more clonally expanded and had lower generation probabilities. The 87-base-pair reads could not distinguish some IMGT-functional V segments, including TRBV6-2 and TRBV6-3, so those segments were excluded. The study listed 164 TCR beta chains as associated with cytomegalovirus. Strong co-occurrence of HLA alleles, especially DR and DQ, made assigning TCR associations to individual alleles difficult. An earlier analysis of some 590 of the donors showed that most TCR beta V segments appeared in productive rearrangements either about 87% or about 30% of the time, which broadly matched IMGT annotations. Because some donors lacked HLA typing at each locus, the association tests relied only on the typed subset. A later analysis reported that several top co-occurrence clusters appeared linked to parvovirus B19, influenza, CMV and Epstein-Barr virus. A further reported finding was that TCR beta sequences accurately predicted the HLA-A and HLA-B alleles for most subjects in the first cohort. Three of the identified cytomegalovirus-associated TCR beta chains were confirmed in vitro to be specific for cytomegalovirus antigens. Only TCR beta chains were sequenced in this cohort, and the absence of alpha or paired-chain data limited detectable features.

In total, roughly 710 healthy bone marrow donors made up the cohort. At the time of sampling, every cohort member was nominally healthy, though immune exposures that went unrecorded were likely present. The donor tested CMV seronegative and was one of the 352 seronegative cohort members. Every donor gave a peripheral blood sample, and the peripheral blood mononuclear cells from that sample were used for TCR beta sequencing. Genomic DNA extraction from the blood cell samples was performed with the Qiagen DNeasy Blood Extraction Kit. The junction shows trimming of 0 bases on V and 4 bases on J, plus 12 bases between the germline ends. CDR1 and CDR2, looked up from the germline V gene, are SGHDN and FVKESK. CDR3 length: 15 amino acids, cysteine to phenylalanine. The read is trimmed to its CDR3 DNA, 45 bases read in frame from base 1. The table lists this clone with a few counts. Which antigen it targets is not known. No per-base quality is available; no much larger clone lies one base away.

The specimen sequenced was PBMCs. Recombination linked TRBV14 to TRBJ1-2, with an unclear D gene assignment. The origin of this receptor is a female donor in good health and CMV-seronegative. The CDR3 protein: CASSQDRVRSYGYTF. At the DNA level, the sequence is TGTGCCAGCAGCCAAGATCGTGTCAGAAGCTATGGCTACACCTTC.